This TCR beta chain was sequenced in a study of blood T cell repertoires in COVID-19. This table comes from immunoSEQ multiplex PCR, and its TCRdb copy is limited to in-frame clones, with some not included. The sample carries 15,000 to 17,000 clones, approximately 85% recorded once. Germline values: CDR1 MNHNS, CDR2 SASEGT. The CDR3 totals 14 residues. J lost 8 bases, V lost 2 bases, and 8 bases had no gene match. The sample taken for sequencing was peripheral blood. The V gene is TRBV6-1, the J gene TRBJ1-2, with TRBD1 identical over 7 bases. This clonotype was obtained from an elderly man with active or convalescent COVID-19. The CDR3 sequence: CASSERRGPEGYTF. DNA for the CDR3: TGTGCCAGCAGTGAACGGAGGGGGCCGGAGGGCTACACCTTC.